This is a list of T cell receptor beta chains from one sample in a study of T-cell reconstitution after alpha-beta-depleted transplantation in children. TCRdb reprocessed the PCR reads via MiXCR and lists one record per CDR3 protein. The sample has about 300,000 distinct CDR3 sequences; over 7.5% are singletons. The starting material was peripheral blood, obtained 360 days after TCRalphabeta/CD19-depleted stem cell transplant. These TCRs come from a female patient aged 2-9 years who had a stem cell transplant for Fanconi anemia, so the T cells may come from the graft donor. The CDR3 runs from the conserved cysteine through the conserved F or W. D genes are given only for firm matches. The size of a clone is reported for some rows only, either as once, few or many, or as a class for expanded clones.

d_gene | abundance | j_gene | v_gene | CDR3aa | CDR3nt
. | . | TRBJ2-2 | TRBV5-5 | CASSPGPPTGELFF | TGTGCCAGCAGCCCGGGACCACCCACCGGGGAGCTGTTTTTT
. | few | TRBJ1-1 | TRBV19 | CASSNGEAFF | TGTGCCAGTAGTAACGGTGAAGCTTTCTTT
TRBD1 | many | TRBJ1-6 | TRBV28 | CASSLYAHRDRARSPLHF | TGTGCCAGCAGTTTATACGCCCACAGGGACAGGGCGAGGTCACCCCTCCACTTT
. | many | TRBJ2-3 | TRBV12-3/TRBV12-4 | CASSRLGNTDTQYF | TGTGCCAGCAGTCGTTTAGGAAACACAGATACGCAGTATTTT
. | . | TRBJ2-7 | TRBV27 | CASSLGTSLDEQYF | TGTGCCAGCAGTTTAGGGACGAGCCTTGACGAGCAGTACTTC
TRBD2 | . | TRBJ2-3 | TRBV5-1 | CASSPAGGTSTDTQYF | TGCGCCAGCAGCCCAGCGGGGGGAACTAGCACAGATACGCAGTATTTT
. | . | TRBJ2-1 | TRBV28 | CASSLWRGGQFF | TGTGCCAGCAGTTTATGGCGGGGAGGGCAGTTCTTC
. | many | TRBJ1-1 | TRBV5-6 | CASSLDSQAFF | TGTGCCAGCAGCTTGGACAGCCAAGCTTTCTTT
. | . | TRBJ1-5 | TRBV24-1 | CATSEGGSQPQHF | TGTGCCACCAGTGAGGGCGGGAGCCAGCCCCAGCATTTT
. | . | TRBJ2-2 | TRBV7-8 | CASRWAAGELFF | TGTGCCAGCAGGTGGGCCGCCGGGGAGCTGTTTTTT
TRBD2 | many | TRBJ2-1 | TRBV6-5 | CASSPGGEGYNEQFF | TGTGCCAGCAGCCCGGGGGGGGAGGGTTACAATGAGCAGTTCTTC
. | . | TRBJ1-2 | TRBV6-2/TRBV6-3 | CASSYSTSSEQRLANYGYTF | TGTGCCAGCAGTTACTCAACGTCCTCTGAACAAAGGCTCGCTAACTATGGCTACACCTTC
. | . | TRBJ2-2 | TRBV2 | CASWVGGANTGELFF | TGTGCCAGCTGGGTTGGGGGGGCCAACACCGGGGAGCTGTTTTTT
. | many | TRBJ2-3 | TRBV7-2 | CASSLGGMATDTQYF | TGTGCCAGCAGCTTAGGGGGAATGGCCACAGATACGCAGTATTTT
TRBD2 | many | TRBJ2-7 | TRBV28 | CASSRSGNGYEQYF | TGTGCCAGCAGCCGTAGCGGGAACGGCTACGAGCAGTACTTC
. | many | TRBJ1-1 | TRBV21-1 | CASVKGGRGNTEAFF | TGTGCCAGCGTTAAGGGGGGGCGGGGGAACACTGAAGCTTTCTTT
. | . | TRBJ2-7 | TRBV2 | CASRLSGPPYEQYF | TGTGCCAGCAGACTTTCCGGGCCCCCCTACGAGCAGTACTTC
TRBD1 | few | TRBJ1-2 | TRBV7-3 | CASSPGTGNFYGYTF | TGTGCCAGCAGCCCAGGGACAGGGAACTTCTATGGCTACACCTTC
TRBD1 | . | TRBJ1-2 | TRBV20-1 | CSARVRTGGAYGYTF | TGCAGTGCTAGAGTCAGGACAGGGGGCGCATATGGCTACACCTTC
. | many | TRBJ1-2 | TRBV5-1 | CASSLDKGLYGYTF | TGCGCCAGCAGCTTGGACAAGGGGCTCTATGGCTACACCTTC
. | many | TRBJ2-2 | TRBV6-5 | CASSYFRGRGYTGELFF | TGTGCCAGCAGTTACTTTAGGGGACGGGGGTACACCGGGGAGCTGTTTTTT
TRBD1 | . | TRBJ1-2 | TRBV10-3 | CAISEPGDRDYGYTF | TGTGCCATCAGTGAGCCAGGTGACAGGGACTATGGCTACACCTTC
. | few | TRBJ1-6 | TRBV12-3/TRBV12-4 | CASSFKYNSPLHF | TGTGCCAGCAGTTTCAAGTATAATTCACCCCTCCACTTT
. | many | TRBJ2-1 | TRBV7-2 | CASSLGPSTTPYNEQFF | TGTGCCAGCAGCTTAGGGCCTAGCACAACCCCCTACAATGAGCAGTTCTTC
TRBD2 | many | TRBJ2-7 | TRBV12-3/TRBV12-4 | CASSLVASGGAEEQYF | TGTGCCAGCAGTTTAGTTGCTAGCGGGGGGGCGGAAGAGCAGTACTTC
. | many | TRBJ1-2 | TRBV25-1 | CASNFRAGGYTF | TGTGCCAGCAATTTCAGGGCCGGTGGCTACACCTTC
. | few | TRBJ1-5 | TRBV10-3 | CAISESYDLRPQHF | TGTGCCATCAGTGAGTCTTATGATTTACGACCCCAGCATTTT
TRBD1 | . | TRBJ2-5 | TRBV5-5 | CASSATGGFETQYF | TGTGCCAGCAGCGCGACAGGGGGCTTCGAGACCCAGTACTTC
. | . | TRBJ1-2 | TRBV10-1 | CASSANYNYGYTF | TGCGCCAGCAGTGCAAATTACAACTATGGCTACACCTTC
. | many | TRBJ2-4 | TRBV29-1 | CSGGLAKNIQYF | TGCAGCGGAGGGCTAGCCAAAAACATTCAGTACTTC
. | many | TRBJ1-2 | TRBV12-3/TRBV12-4 | CASSLGTSYTF | TGTGCCAGCAGTTTGGGGACCAGCTACACCTTC
. | many | TRBJ2-3 | TRBV11-3 | CASSSHRSGSTDTQYF | TGTGCCAGCAGCTCTCACCGGAGCGGGAGCACAGATACGCAGTATTTT
TRBD2 | many | TRBJ2-7 | TRBV4-2 | CASSQGWSSGFLTYEQYF | TGTGCCAGCAGCCAAGGTTGGTCTAGCGGATTCCTAACCTACGAGCAGTACTTC
TRBD2 | many | TRBJ2-6 | TRBV20-1 | CSARGTSASSGANVLTF | TGCAGTGCTAGGGGGACTAGCGCTAGCTCTGGGGCCAACGTCCTGACTTTC
TRBD2 | many | TRBJ2-1 | TRBV10-3 | CAIRGTSGRDYNEQFF | TGTGCCATCAGGGGGACTAGCGGGAGGGATTACAATGAGCAGTTCTTC
TRBD1 | few | TRBJ1-5 | TRBV2 | CASRRQGGNQPQHF | TGTGCCAGCAGGCGACAGGGGGGTAATCAGCCCCAGCATTTT
. | . | TRBJ1-1 | TRBV29-1 | CSVEAPAFSGAFF | TGCAGCGTTGAAGCCCCCGCCTTTTCGGGAGCTTTCTTT
TRBD1 | many | TRBJ1-1 | TRBV29-1 | CSVDRGTTEAFF | TGCAGCGTTGACAGGGGGACCACTGAAGCTTTCTTT
. | . | TRBJ2-5 | TRBV18 | CASSPRSPQETQYF | TGTGCCAGCTCACCACGAAGCCCACAAGAGACCCAGTACTTC
. | many | TRBJ2-2 | TRBV5-6 | CASSLERTTGELFF | TGTGCCAGCAGCTTGGAGCGGACCACCGGGGAGCTGTTTTTT
. | few | TRBJ2-7 | TRBV7-2 | CASTRGGSYEQYF | TGTGCCAGCACCCGAGGGGGTTCCTACGAGCAGTACTTC